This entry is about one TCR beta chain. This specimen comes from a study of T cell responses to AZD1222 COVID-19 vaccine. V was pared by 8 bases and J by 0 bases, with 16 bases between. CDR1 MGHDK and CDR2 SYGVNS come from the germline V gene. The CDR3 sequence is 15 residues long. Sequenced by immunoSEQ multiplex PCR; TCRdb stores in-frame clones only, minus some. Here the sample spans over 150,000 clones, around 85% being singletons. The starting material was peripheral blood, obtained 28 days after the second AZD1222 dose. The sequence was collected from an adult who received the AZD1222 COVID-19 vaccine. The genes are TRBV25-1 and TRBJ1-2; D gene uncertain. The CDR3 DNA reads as TGTGCCAGCCACGGAAGGACGGAAGCTAACTATGGCTACACCTTC. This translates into CASHGRTEANYGYTF.